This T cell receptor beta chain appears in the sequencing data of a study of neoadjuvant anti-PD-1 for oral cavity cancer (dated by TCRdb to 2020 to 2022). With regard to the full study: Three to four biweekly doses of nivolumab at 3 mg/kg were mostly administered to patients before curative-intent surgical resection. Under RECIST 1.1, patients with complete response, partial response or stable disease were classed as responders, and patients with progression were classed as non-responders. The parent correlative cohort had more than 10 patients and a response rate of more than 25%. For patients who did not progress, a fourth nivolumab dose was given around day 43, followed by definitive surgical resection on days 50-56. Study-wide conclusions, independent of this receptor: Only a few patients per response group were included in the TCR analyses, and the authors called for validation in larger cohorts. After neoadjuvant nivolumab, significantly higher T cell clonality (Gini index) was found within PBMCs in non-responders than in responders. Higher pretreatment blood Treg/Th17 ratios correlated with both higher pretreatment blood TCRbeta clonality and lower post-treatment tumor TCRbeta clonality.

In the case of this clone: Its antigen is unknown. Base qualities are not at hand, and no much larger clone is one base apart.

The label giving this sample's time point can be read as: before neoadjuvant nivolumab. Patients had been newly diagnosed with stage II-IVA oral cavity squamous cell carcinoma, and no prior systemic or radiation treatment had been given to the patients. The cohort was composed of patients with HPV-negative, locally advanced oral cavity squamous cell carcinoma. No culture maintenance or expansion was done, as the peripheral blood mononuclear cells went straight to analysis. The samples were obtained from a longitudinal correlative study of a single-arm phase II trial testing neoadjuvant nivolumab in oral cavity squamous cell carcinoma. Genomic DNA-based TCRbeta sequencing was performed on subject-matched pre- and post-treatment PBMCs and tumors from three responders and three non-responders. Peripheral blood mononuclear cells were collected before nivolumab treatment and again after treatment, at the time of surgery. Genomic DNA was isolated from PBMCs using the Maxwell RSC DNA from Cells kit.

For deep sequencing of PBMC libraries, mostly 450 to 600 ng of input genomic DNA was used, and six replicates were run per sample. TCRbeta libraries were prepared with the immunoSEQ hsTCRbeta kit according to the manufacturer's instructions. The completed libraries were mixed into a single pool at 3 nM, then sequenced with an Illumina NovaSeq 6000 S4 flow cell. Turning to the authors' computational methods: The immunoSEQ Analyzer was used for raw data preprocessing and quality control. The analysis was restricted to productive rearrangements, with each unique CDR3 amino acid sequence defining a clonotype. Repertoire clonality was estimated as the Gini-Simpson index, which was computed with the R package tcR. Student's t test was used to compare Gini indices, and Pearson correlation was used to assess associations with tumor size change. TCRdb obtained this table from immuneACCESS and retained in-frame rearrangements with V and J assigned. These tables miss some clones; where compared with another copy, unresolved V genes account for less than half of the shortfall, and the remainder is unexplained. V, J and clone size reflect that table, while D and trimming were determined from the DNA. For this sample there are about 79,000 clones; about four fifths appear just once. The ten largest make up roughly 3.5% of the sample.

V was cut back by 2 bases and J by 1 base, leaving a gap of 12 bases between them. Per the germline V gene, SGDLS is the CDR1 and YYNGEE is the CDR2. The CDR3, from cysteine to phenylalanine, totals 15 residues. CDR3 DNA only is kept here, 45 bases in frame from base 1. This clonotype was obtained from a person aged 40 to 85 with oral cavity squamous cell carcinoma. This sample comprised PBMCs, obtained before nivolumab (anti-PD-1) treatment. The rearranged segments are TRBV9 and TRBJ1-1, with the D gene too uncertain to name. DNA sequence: TGTGCCAGCAGCGTCCGGCCAGTGGCGAACACTGAAGCTTTCTTT. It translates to CASSVRPVANTEAFF.